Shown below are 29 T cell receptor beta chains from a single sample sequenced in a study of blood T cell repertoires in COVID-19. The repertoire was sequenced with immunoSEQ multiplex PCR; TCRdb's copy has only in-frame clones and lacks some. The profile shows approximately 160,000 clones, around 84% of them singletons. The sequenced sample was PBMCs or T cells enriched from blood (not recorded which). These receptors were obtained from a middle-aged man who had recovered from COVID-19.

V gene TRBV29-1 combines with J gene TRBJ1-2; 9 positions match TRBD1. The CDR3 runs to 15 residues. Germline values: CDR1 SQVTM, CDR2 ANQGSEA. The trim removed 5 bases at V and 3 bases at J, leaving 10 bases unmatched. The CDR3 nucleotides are TGCAGCGTTCGGGGAGACCGGGACAGGGACTATGGCTACACCTTC. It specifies CSVRGDRDRDYGYTF.

The CDR3 region is CASSLAGYTSYEQYF. Written as DNA, the CDR3 is TGTGCCAGCAGCTTGGCAGGGTATACCTCCTACGAGCAGTACTTC. This rearrangement joins TRBV5-6 to TRBJ2-7; weak D call: TRBD1 (5 bases). Trimming removed 0 bases at V and 0 bases at J, with 10 bases between. CDR1 is SGHDT, CDR2 YYEEEE, per germline. The CDR3 loop spans 15 amino acids.

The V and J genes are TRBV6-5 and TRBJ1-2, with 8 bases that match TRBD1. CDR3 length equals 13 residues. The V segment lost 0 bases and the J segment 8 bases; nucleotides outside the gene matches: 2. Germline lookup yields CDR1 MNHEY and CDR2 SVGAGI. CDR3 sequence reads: CASSYSQGAGYTF. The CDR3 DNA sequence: TGTGCCAGCAGTTACTCGCAGGGGGCGGGCTACACCTTC.

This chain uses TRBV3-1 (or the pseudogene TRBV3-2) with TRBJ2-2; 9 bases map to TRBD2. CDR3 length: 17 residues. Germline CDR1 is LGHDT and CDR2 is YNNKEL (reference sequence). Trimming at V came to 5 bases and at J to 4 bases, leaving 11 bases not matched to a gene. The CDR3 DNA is TGTGCCAGCAGCGCCCACTCTAGCGGGGACTTCACCGGGGAGCTGTTTTTT. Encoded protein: CASSAHSSGDFTGELFF.

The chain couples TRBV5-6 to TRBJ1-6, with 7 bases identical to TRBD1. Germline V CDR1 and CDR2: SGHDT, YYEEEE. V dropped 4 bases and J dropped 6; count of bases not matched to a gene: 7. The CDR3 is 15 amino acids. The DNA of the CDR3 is TGTGCCAGCAGCGCGGAACAGGGGTCTAATTCACCCCTCCACTTT. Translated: CASSAEQGSNSPLHF.

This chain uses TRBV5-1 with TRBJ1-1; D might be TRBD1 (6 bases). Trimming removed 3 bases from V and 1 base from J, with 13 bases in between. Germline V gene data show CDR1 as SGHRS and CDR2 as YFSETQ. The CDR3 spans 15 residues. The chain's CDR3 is CASSYRGQPNTEAFF. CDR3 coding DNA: TGCGCCAGCAGCTATCGTGGACAGCCGAACACTGAAGCTTTCTTT.

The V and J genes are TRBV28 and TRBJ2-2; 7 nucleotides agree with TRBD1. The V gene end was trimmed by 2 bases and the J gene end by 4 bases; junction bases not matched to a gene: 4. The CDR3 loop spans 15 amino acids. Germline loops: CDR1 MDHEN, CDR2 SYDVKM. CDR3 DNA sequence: TGTGCCAGCAGTTTACGGACAGGCGCCACCGGGGAGCTGTTTTTT. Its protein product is CASSLRTGATGELFF.

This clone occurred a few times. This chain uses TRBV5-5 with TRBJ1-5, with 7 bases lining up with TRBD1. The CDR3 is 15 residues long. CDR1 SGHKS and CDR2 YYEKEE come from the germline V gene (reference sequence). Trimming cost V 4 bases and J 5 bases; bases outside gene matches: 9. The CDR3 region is CASSPTGDVYQPQHF. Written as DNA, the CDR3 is TGTGCCAGCAGCCCCACAGGGGATGTGTATCAGCCCCAGCATTTT.

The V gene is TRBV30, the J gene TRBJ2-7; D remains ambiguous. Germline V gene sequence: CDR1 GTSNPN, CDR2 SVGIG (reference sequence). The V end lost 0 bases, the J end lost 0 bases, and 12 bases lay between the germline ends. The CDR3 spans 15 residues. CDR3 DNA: TGTGCCTGGAGTGTTTCCCCACAGAGCTCCTACGAGCAGTACTTC. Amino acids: CAWSVSPQSSYEQYF.

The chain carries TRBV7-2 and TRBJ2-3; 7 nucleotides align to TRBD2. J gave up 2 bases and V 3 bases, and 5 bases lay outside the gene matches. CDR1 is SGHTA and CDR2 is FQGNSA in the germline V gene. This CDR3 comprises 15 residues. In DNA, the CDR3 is TGTGCCAGCAGCTTGCGGACTAGTGACACAGATACGCAGTATTTT. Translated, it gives CASSLRTSDTDTQYF.

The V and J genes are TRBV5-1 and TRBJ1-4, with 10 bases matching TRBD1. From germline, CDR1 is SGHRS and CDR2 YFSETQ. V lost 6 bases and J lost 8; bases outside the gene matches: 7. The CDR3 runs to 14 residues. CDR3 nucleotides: TGCGCCAGCAAGATAGGGACAGGGGAAGAAAAACTGTTTTTT. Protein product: CASKIGTGEEKLFF. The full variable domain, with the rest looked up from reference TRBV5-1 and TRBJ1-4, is KAGVTQTPRYLIKTRGQQVTLSCSPISGHRSVSWYQQTPGQGLQFLFEYFSETQRNKGNFPGRFSGRQFSNSRSEMNVSTLELGDSALYLCASKIGTGEEKLFFGSGTQLSVL.

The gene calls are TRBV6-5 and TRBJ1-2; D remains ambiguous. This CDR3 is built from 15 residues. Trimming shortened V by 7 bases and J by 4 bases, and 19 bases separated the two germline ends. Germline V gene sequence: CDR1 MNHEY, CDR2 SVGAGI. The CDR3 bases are TGTGCCAGCAAAATATTTCGAGATTCGGGCTATGGCTACACCTTC. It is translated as CASKIFRDSGYGYTF.

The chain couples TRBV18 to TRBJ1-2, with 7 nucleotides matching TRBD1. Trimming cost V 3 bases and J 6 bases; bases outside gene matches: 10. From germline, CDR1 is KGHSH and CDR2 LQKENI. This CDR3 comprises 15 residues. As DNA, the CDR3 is TGTGCCAGCTCACCCCCCGACAGGGAGAGGAATGGCTACACCTTC. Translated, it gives CASSPPDRERNGYTF.

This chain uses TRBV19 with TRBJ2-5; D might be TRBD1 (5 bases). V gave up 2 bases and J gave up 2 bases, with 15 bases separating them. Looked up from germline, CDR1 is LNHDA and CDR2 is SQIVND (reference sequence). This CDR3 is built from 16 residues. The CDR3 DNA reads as TGTGCCAGTAGTATAACGTGGGCAGGGAAACAAGAGACCCAGTACTTC. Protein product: CASSITWAGKQETQYF.

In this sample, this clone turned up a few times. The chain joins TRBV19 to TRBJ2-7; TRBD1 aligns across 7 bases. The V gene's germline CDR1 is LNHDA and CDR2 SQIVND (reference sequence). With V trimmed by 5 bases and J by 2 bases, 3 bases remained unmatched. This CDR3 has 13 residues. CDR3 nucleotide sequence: TGTGCCAGTAGTCCGGGACAGACCTACGAGCAGTACTTC. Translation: CASSPGQTYEQYF.

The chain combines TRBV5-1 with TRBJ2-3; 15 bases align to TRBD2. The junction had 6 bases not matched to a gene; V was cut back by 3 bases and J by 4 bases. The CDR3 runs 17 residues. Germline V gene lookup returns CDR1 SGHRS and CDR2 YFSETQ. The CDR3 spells CASSSGLAGGRADTQYF. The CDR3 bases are TGCGCCAGCAGCTCGGGACTAGCGGGGGGAAGAGCAGATACGCAGTATTTT.

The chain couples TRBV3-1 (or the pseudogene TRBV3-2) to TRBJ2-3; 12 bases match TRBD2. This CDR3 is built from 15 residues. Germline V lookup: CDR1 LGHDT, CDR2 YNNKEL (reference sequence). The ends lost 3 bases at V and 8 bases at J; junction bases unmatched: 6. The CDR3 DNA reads TGTGCCAGCAGCCAGCTAGCGGGGGGGCCCGGTACGCAGTATTTT. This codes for CASSQLAGGPGTQYF.

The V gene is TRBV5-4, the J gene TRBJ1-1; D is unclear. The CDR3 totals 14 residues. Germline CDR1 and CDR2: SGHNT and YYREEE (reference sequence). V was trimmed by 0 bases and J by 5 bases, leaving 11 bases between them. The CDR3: CASSLDLSNTEAFF. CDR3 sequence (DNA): TGTGCCAGCAGCTTGGACCTCAGTAATACTGAAGCTTTCTTT. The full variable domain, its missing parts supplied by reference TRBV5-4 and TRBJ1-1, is ETGVTQSPTHLIKTRGQQVTLRCSSQSGHNTVSWYQQALGQGPQFIFQYYREEENGRGNFPPRFSGLQFPNYSSELNVNALELDDSALYLCASSLDLSNTEAFFGQGTRLTVV.

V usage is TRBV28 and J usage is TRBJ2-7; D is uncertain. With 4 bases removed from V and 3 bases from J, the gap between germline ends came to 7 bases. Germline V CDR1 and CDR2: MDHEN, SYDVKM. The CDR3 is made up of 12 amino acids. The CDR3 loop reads CASSSHSYEQYF. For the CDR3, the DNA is TGTGCCAGCAGTTCCCACAGCTACGAGCAGTACTTC.

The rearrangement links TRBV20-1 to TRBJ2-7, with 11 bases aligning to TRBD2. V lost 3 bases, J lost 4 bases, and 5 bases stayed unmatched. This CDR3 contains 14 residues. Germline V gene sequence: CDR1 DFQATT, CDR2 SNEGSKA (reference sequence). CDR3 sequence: CSASRLAGGYEQYF. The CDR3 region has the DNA TGCAGTGCTAGTCGCCTAGCGGGGGGTTACGAGCAGTACTTC.

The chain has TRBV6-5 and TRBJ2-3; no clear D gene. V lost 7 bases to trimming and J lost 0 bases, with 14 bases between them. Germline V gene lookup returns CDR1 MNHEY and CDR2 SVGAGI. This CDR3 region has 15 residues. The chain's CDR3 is CASMPVETSTDTQYF. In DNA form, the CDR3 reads TGTGCCAGCATGCCGGTGGAGACTAGCACAGATACGCAGTATTTT.

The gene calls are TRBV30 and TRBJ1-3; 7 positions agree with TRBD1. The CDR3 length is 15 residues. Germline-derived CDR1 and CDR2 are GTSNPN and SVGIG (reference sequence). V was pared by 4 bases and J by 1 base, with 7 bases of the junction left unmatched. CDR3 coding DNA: TGTGCCTGGAAAAGCAGGGGGGTATCTGGAAACACCATATATTTT. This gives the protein CAWKSRGVSGNTIYF.

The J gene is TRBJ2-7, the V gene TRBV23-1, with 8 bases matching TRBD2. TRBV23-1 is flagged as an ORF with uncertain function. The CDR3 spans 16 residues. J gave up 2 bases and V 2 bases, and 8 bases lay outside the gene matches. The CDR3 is CASSQPFGRGPYEQYV. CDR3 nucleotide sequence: TGCGCCAGCAGTCAACCTTTCGGGAGGGGCCCCTACGAGCAGTACGTC.

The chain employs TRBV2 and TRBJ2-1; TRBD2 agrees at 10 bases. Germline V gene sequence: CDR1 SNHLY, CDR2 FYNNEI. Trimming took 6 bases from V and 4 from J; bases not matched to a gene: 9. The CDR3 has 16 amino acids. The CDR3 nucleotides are TGTGCCAGCAGCTCCAGCGGGGGGGCAGGGTACAATGAGCAGTTCTTC. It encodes CASSSSGGAGYNEQFF.

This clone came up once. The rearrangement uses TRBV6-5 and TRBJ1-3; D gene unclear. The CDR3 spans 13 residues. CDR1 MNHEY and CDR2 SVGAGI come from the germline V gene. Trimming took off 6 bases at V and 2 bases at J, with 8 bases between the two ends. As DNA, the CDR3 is TGTGCCAGCAGGCAACGGGCTGGAAACACCATATATTTT. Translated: CASRQRAGNTIYF.

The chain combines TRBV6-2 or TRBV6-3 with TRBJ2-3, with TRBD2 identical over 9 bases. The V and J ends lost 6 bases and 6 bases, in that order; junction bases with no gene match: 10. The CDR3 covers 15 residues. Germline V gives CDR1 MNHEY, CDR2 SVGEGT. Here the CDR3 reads CASSPRSGGLDTQYF. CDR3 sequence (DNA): TGTGCCAGCAGCCCACGAAGCGGGGGGCTGGATACGCAGTATTTT.

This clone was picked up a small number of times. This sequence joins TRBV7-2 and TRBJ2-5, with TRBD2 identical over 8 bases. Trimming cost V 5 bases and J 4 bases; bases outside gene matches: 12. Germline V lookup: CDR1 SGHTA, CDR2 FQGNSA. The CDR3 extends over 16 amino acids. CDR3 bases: TGTGCCAGCAGCCCCTTCCGGGGGGGCGTAAGAGAGACCCAGTACTTC. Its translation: CASSPFRGGVRETQYF.

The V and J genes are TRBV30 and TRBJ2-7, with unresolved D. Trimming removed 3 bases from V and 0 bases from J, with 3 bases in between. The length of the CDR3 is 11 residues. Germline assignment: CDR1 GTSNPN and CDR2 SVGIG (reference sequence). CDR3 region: CAWSISYEQYF. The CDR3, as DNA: TGTGCCTGGAGCATCTCCTACGAGCAGTACTTC.

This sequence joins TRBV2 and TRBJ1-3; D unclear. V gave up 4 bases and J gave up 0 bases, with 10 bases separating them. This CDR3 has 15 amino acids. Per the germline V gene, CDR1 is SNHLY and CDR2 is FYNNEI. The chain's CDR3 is CASSVSQASGNTIYF. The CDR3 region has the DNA TGTGCCAGCAGTGTGTCCCAGGCCTCTGGAAACACCATATATTTT.